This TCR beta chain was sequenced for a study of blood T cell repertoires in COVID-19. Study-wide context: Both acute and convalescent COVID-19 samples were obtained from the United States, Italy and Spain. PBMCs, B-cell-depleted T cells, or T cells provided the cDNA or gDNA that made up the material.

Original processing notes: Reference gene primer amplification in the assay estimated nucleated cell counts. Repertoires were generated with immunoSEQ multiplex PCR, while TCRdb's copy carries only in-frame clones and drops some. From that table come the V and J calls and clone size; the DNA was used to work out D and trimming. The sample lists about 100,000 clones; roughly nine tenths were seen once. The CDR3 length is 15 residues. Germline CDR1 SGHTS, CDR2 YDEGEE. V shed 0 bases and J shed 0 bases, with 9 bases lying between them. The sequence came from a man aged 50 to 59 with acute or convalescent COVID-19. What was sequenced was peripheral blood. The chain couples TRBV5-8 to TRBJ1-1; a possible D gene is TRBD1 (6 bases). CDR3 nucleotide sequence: TGTGCCAGCAGCTTGGACTACAGGGTGAACACTGAAGCTTTCTTT. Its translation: CASSLDYRVNTEAFF.